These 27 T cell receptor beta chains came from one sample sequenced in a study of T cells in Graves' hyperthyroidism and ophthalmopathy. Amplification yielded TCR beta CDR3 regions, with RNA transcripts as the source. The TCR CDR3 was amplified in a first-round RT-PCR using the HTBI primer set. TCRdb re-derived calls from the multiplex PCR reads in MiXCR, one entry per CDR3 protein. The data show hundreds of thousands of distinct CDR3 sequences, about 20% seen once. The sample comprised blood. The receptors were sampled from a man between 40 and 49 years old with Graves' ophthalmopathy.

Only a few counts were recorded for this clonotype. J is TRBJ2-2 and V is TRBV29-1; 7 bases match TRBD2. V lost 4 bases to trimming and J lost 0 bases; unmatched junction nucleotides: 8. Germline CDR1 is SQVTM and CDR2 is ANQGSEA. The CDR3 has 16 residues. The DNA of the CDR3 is TGCAGCGTTGTGGGAGGGGCGGGAGCGAACACCGGGGAGCTGTTTTTT. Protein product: CSVVGGAGANTGELFF.

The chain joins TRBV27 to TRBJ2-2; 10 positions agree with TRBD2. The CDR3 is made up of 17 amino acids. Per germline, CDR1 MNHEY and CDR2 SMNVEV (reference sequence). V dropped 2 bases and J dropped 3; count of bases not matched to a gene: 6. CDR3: CASSLGAGGPYTGELFF. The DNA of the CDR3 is TGTGCCAGCAGTTTAGGAGCGGGAGGGCCTTACACCGGGGAGCTGTTTTTT.

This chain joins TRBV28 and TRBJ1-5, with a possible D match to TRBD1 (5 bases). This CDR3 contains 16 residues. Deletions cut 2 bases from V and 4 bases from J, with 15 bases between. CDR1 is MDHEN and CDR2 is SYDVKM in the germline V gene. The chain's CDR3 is CASSLMGGGGNQPQHF. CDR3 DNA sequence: TGTGCCAGCAGTTTAATGGGGGGTGGTGGGAATCAGCCCCAGCATTTT.

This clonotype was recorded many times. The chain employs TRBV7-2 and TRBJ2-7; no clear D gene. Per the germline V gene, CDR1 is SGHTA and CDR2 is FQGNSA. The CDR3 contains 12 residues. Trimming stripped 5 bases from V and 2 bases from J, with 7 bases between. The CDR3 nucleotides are TGTGCCAGCAGCCATGATACCTACGAGCAGTACTTC. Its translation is CASSHDTYEQYF.

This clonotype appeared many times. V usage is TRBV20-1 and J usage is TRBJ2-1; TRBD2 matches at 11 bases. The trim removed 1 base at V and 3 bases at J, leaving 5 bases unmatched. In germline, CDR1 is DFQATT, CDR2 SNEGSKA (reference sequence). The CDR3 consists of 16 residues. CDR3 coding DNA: TGCAGTGCTAGAGGGACTCTAGCGGGAGGCTACAATGAGCAGTTCTTC. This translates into CSARGTLAGGYNEQFF.

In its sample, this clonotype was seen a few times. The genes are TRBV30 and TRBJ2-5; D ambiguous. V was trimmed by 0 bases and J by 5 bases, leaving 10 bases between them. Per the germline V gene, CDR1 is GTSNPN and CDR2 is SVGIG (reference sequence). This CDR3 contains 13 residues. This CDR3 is CAWSVSSKETQYF. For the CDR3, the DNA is TGTGCCTGGAGTGTTAGTAGTAAGGAGACCCAGTACTTC. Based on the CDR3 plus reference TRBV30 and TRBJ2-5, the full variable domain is SQTIHQWPATLVQPVGSPLSLECTVEGTSNPNLYWYRQAAGRGLQLLFYSVGIGQISSEVPQNLSASRPQDRQFILSSKKLLLSDSGFYLCAWSVSSKETQYFGPGTRLLVL.

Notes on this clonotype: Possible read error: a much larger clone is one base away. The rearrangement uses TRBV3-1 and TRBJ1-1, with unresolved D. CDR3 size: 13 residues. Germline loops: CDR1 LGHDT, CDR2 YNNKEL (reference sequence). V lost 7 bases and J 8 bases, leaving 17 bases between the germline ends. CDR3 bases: TGTGCCAGCATCCAGATACGAGGCAGAGAAGCTTTCTTT. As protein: CASIQIRGREAFF.

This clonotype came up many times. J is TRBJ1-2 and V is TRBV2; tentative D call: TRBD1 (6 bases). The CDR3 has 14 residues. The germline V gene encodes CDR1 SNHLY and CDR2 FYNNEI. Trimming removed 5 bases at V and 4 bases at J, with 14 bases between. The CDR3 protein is CASSFETGTYGYTF. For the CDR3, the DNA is TGTGCCAGCAGTTTCGAGACAGGAACCTATGGCTACACCTTC.

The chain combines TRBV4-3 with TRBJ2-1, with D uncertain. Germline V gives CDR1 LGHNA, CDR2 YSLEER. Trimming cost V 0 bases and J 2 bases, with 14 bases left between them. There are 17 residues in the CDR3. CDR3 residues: CASSQESRQMPYNEQFF. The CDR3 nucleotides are TGCGCCAGCAGCCAAGAGAGTAGGCAAATGCCCTACAATGAGCAGTTCTTC.

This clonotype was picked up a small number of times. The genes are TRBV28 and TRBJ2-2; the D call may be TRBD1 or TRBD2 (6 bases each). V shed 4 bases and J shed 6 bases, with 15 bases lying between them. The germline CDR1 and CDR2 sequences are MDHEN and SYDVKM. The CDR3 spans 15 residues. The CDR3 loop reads CASSSPGGGSGELFF. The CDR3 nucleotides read TGTGCCAGCAGTTCTCCCGGGGGCGGGTCCGGGGAGCTGTTTTTT.

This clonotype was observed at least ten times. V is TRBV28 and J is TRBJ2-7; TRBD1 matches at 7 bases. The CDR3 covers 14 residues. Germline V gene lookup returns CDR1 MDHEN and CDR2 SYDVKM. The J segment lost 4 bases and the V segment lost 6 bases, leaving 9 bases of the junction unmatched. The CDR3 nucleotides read TGTGCCAGCAGCCAAAACCTACAGGGGTACGAGCAGTACTTC. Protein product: CASSQNLQGYEQYF.

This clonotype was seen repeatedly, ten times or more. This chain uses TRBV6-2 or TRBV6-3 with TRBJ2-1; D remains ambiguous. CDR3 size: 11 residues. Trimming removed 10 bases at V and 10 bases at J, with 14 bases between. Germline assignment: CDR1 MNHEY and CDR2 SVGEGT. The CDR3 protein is CATQDVTEQFF. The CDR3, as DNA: TGTGCCACCCAAGACGTGACGGAGCAGTTCTTC.

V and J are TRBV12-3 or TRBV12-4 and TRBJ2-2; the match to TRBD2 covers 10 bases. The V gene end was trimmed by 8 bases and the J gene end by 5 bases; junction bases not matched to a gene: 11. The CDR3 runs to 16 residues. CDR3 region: CASWESGRATTGELFF. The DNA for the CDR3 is TGTGCCAGCTGGGAAAGCGGGAGGGCCACTACCGGGGAGCTGTTTTTT.

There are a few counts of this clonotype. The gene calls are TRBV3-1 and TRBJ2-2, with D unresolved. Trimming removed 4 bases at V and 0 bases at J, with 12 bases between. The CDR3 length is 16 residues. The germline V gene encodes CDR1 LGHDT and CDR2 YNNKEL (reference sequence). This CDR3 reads CASSLRLPANTGELFF. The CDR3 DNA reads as TGTGCCAGCAGCCTCCGGCTGCCGGCGAACACCGGGGAGCTGTTTTTT. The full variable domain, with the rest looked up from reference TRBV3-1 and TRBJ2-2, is DTAVSQTPKYLVTQMGNDKSIKCEQNLGHDTMYWYKQDSKKFLKIMFSYNNKELIINETVPNRFSPKSPDKAHLNLHINSLELGDSAVYFCASSLRLPANTGELFFGEGSRLTVL.

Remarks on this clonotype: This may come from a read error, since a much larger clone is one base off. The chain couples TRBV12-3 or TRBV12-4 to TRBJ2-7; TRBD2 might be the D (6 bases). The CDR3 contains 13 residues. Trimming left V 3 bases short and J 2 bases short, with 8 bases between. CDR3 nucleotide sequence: TGTGCCAGCAGTTTCCCGGGGGCCTACGAGCAGTACTTC. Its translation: CASSFPGAYEQYF.

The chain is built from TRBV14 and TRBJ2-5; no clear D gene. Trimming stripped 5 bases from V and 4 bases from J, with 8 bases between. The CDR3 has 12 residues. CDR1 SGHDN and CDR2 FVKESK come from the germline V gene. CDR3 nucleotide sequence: TGTGCCAGCAGCGGGTTAGCAGAGACCCAGTACTTC. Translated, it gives CASSGLAETQYF.

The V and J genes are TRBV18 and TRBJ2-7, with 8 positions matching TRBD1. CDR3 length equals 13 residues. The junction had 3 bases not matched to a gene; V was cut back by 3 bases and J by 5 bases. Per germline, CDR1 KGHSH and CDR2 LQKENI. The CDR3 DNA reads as TGTGCCAGCTCACCGACAGGGGTGAACGAGCAGTACTTC. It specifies CASSPTGVNEQYF.

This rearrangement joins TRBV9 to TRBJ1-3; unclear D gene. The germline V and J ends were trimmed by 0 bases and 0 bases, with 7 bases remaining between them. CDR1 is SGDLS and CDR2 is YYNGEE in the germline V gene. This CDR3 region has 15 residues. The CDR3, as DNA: TGTGCCAGCAGCGTAGGACGAAGCTCTGGAAACACCATATATTTT. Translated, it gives CASSVGRSSGNTIYF.

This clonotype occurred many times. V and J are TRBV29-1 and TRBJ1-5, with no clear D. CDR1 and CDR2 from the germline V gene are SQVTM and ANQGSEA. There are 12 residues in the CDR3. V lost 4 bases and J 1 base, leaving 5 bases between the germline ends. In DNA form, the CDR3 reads TGCAGCGTTGGCGGGAGCAATCAGCCCCAGCATTTT. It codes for CSVGGSNQPQHF.

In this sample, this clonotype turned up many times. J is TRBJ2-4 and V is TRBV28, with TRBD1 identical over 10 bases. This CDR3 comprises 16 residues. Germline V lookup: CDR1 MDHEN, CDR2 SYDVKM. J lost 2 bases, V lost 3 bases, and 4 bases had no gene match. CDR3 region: CASSFQTGGTKNIQYF. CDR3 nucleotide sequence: TGTGCCAGCAGTTTCCAGACAGGGGGCACCAAAAACATTCAGTACTTC.

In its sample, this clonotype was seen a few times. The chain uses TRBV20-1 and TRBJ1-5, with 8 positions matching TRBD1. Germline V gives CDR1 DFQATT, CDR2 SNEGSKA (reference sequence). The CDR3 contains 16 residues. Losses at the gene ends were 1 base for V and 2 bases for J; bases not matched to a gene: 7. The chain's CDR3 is CSARGGTGSGNQPQHF. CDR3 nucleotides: TGCAGTGCTAGAGGCGGGACAGGTAGTGGCAATCAGCCCCAGCATTTT.

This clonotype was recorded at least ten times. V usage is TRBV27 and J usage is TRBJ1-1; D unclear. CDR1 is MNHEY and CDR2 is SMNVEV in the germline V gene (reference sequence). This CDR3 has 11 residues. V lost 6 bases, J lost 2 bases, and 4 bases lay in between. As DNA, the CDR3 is TGTGCCAGCAGGGGAAACACTGAAGCTTTCTTT. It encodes CASRGNTEAFF.

The CDR3 protein is CASSLTGPAPHEQFF. The CDR3 DNA reads TGTGCCAGCAGCTTAACCGGGCCCGCCCCCCATGAGCAGTTCTTC. V usage is TRBV5-8 and J usage is TRBJ2-1; D gene uncertain. The V gene's germline CDR1 is SGHTS and CDR2 YDEGEE. Trimming took 2 bases from V and 8 from J, leaving 17 bases between them. The CDR3 totals 15 residues.

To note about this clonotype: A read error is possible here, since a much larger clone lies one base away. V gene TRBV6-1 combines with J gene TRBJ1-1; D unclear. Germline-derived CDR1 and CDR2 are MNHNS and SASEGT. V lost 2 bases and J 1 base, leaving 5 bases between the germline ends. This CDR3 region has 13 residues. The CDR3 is CASSESGNTEAFF. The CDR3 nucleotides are TGTGCCAGCAGTGAATCAGGGAACACTGAAGCTTTCTTT.

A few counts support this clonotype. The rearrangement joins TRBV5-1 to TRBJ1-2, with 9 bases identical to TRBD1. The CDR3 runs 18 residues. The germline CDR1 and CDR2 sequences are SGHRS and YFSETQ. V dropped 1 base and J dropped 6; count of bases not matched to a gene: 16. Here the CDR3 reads CASSLYGPTGGGVNGYTF. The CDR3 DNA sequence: TGCGCCAGCAGCTTGTACGGCCCAACAGGGGGCGGTGTAAATGGCTACACCTTC.

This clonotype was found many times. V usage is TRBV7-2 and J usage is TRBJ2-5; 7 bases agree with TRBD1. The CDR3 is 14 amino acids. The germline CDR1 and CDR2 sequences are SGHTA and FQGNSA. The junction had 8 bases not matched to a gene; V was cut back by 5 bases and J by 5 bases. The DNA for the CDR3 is TGTGCCAGCAGCCAGGACAGGATAAGTGAGACCCAGTACTTC. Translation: CASSQDRISETQYF.

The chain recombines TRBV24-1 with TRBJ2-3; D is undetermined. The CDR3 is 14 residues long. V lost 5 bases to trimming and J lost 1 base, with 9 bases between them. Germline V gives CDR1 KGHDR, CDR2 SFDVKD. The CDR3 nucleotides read TGTGCCACCAGTGTACACCGCTGCACAGATACGCAGTATTTT. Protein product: CATSVHRCTDTQYF.